The sequence of this T cell receptor beta chain was determined in a study of cytomegalovirus exposure and HLA in healthy donors. Study-level results: In vitro work confirmed that a few CMV-associated chains recognize CMV antigens. Later analysis placed DRB1 highest and HLA-C lowest in TCR association rates, which differed by HLA locus.

The PCR had 60 Vbeta and 13 Jbeta primers. Assay used: immunoSEQ multiplex PCR; TCRdb lists only in-frame clones, some missing. Of 240,000 or so clones listed, about four fifths are singletons. In the case of this clone: Its antigen remains unknown.

This CDR3 is built from 15 residues. Trimming took 6 bases from V and 0 from J; bases not matched to a gene: 4. Germline CDR1 is MNHEY and CDR2 is SVGAGI. The TCR comes from a woman aged 40 to 50 in good health and CMV-seropositive. Specimen: PBMCs. The V call is TRBV6-5, the J call TRBJ2-1; 8 nucleotides match TRBD2. The CDR3 loop reads CASSLSGSSYNEQFF. CDR3 nucleotides: TGTGCCAGCAGCCTCAGCGGGAGCTCCTACAATGAGCAGTTCTTC.